This T cell receptor beta chain was profiled in a study of read filtering for tumor transcriptome and immune sequencing (dated by TCRdb to the early 2020s). For context, the study as a whole: The cohort had 17 male and approximately 14 female patients with a mean age of roughly 70 years, ranging from about 45 to 85. Whole-transcriptome libraries were prepared with the TruSeq RNA Access Library Prep Kit after DNase treatment. Per sample, about 3.5 to 11 million TCR-region mapped reads were obtained with IR-seq, compared with only about 80 to 1,300 with RNA-seq. Under revised international staging, fewer than ten patients fell into R-ISS I, 15 or so into R-ISS II and 6 or 7 into R-ISS III. TCR repertoires obtained by targeted immune repertoire sequencing and by bulk whole-transcriptome sequencing performed on the same bone marrow samples were compared. One main goal was a read-filtering strategy for immune repertoire data, in particular deciding whether clonotypes backed by only one read should be removed.

This clonotype has at least ten counts. It lacks a known antigen. Per-base quality was not reported, and no clone a single base away is much larger than it. The germline V gene encodes CDR1 GTSNPN and CDR2 SVGIG (reference sequence). The CDR3 sequence holds 15 residues, the cysteine and phenylalanine included. The kept DNA is CDR3 alone, 45 bases in frame from the first base. Between the V and J ends, shortened by 0 bases and 4 bases respectively, the junction contains 13 bases. Here is what the overall study found, with its caveats: The correlation between IR-seq and RNA-seq shared clonotype proportions was increased by removal of single-read clonotypes. Rather than purified T cells, the sorted CD138-negative fraction was a mixed bone marrow immune population. Clonotypes were captured by IR-seq at much higher depth and more reliably than by RNA-seq, and smaller IR-seq throughput was sufficient for identification of most shared clonotypes. Single-read clonotypes made up around 82% of clonotypes but only approximately 3.5% of total reads in IR-seq, compared with about 69% of clonotypes and roughly 49% of reads in RNA-seq.

Every patient had bone marrow sampled at the time of active disease. Ficoll-Hypaque density gradient centrifugation was used to isolate the bone marrow mononuclear cells. CD138-negative cells were obtained by negative selection after labeling with CD138 magnetic microbeads on a MACS separator, removing myeloma plasma cells. The purity of the isolated cells was checked by flow cytometry with CD138 antibodies on an Attune NxT. TRIzol reagent was used to extract total RNA, which was then quantified with a NanoDrop spectrophotometer. Paired RNA-seq and IR-seq were performed on each patient's CD138-negative bone marrow sample. TCR libraries were constructed from approximately 360 ng RNA using the Immunoverse kit, and molecular barcoded adaptors covering alpha/delta and beta/gamma chains were employed. TCR library preparation used the same RNA that was used for transcriptome sequencing. TCR libraries were sequenced on an Illumina HiSeq 4000 with 2 x 150 cycles. The study's processing was this. TCR reads were aligned to human V, D, J and C references and assembled into CDR3 clonotypes with MiXCR, including quality filtering and error correction. The tcR package in R was used to analyze clonotype counts and gene usage diversity. For inspection of raw mapping reads, RNA-seq reads were mapped by STAR aligner version 2.5.3a onto GRCh37 of the human genome. To test the effect of sequencing depth on detected clonotypes, IR-seq fastq files were randomly downsampled using Seqtk 1.3. TCRdb's own reprocessing of the public reads used fastp at Q25 and MiXCR and kept productive beta chains. Each record represents a unique CDR3 protein, reported with the most common genes and DNA among its rows. TCRdb's processing, not the study's, gives the V and J calls here. Here the sample has more than 100,000 distinct CDR3 sequences; 10% to 15% occur a single time. Approximately 11% of the sample is held by the ten biggest clonotypes.

The source material was a population of CD138-negative cells sorted from bone marrow. The cell subset or site label of this sample denotes: bone marrow mononuclear cells depleted of CD138+ plasma/myeloma cells by negative magnetic selection. This TCR derives from a donor aged 40 or older with multiple myeloma. The sequence links TRBV30 to TRBJ2-1; TRBD2 could be the D gene, as 5 bases match. The CDR3 protein sequence reads: CAWSVKRLGYNEQFF. The bases read TGTGCCTGGAGTGTCAAGCGGCTAGGATACAATGAGCAGTTCTTC.